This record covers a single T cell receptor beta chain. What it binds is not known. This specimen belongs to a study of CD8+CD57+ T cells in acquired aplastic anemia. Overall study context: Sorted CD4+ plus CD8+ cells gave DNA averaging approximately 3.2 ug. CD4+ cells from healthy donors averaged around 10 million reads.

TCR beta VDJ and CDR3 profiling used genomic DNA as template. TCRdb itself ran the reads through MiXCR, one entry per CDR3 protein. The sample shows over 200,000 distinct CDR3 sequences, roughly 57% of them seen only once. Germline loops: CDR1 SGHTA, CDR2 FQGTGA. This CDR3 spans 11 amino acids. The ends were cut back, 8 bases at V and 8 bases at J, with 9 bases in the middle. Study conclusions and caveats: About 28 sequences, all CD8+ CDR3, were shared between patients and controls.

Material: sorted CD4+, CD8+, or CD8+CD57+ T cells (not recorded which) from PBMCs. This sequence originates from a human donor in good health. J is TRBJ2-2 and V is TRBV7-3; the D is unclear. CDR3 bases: TGTGCCAGCGGACCTACAGGGGAGCTGTTTTTT. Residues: CASGPTGELFF.